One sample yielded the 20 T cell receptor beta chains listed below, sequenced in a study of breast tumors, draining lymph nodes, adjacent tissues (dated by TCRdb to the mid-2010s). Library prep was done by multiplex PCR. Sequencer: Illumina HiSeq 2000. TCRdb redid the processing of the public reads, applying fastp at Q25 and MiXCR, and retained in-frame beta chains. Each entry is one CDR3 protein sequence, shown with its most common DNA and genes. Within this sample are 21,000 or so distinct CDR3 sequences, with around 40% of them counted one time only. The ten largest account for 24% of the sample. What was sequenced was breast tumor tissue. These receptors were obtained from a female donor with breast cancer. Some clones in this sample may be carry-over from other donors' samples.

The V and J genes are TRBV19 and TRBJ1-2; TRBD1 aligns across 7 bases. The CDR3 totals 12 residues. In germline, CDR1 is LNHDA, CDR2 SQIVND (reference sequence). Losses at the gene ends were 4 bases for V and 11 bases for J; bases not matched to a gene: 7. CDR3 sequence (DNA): TGTGCCAGTAGTACGGACAGGACGGGTTACACCTTC. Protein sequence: CASSTDRTGYTF.

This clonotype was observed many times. The CDR3 loop is CASSVGLTSTDTQYF. The CDR3 DNA sequence: TGTGCCAGCAGCGTAGGCCTCACTAGCACAGATACGCAGTATTTT. This rearrangement joins TRBV9 to TRBJ2-3; D not resolved. CDR3 size: 15 residues. Per germline, CDR1 SGDLS and CDR2 YYNGEE. The V end was cut by 0 bases, the J end by 0 bases, with 8 bases between. Full variable domain (rest looked up from reference TRBV9 and TRBJ2-3): DSGVTQTPKHLITATGQRVTLRCSPRSGDLSVYWYQQSLDQGLQFLIQYYNGEERAKGNILERFSAQQFPDLHSELNLSSLELGDSALYFCASSVGLTSTDTQYFGPGTRLTVL.

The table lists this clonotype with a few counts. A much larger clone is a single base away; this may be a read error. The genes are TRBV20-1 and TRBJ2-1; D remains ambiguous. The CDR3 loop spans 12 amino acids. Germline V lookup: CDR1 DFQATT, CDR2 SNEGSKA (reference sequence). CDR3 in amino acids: CSASGPYNEPFF. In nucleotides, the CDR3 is TGCAGTGCTAGCGGCCCCTACAATGAGCCGTTCTTC.

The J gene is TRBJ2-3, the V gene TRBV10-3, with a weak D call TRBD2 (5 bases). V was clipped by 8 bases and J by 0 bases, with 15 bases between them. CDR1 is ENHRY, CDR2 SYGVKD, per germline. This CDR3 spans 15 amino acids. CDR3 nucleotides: TGTGCCATCTGGGAGCCAGATACTAGCACAGATACGCAGTATTTT. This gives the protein CAIWEPDTSTDTQYF.

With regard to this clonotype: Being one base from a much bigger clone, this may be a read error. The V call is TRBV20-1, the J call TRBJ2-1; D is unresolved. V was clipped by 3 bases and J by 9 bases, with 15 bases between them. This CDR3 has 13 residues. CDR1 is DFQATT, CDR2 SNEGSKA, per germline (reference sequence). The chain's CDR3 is CSASKIEYGEQFF. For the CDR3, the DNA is TGCAGTGCTAGTAAGATCGAGTACGGTGAGCAGTTCTTC.

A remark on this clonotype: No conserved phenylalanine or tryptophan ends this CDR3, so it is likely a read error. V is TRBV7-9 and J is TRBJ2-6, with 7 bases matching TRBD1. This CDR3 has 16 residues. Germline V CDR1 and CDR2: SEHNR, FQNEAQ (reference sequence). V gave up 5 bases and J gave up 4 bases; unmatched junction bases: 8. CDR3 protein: CASSLTTGPGANVLTL. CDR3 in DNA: TGTGCCAGCAGCCTCACGACAGGGCCCGGGGCCAACGTCCTGACTCTC.

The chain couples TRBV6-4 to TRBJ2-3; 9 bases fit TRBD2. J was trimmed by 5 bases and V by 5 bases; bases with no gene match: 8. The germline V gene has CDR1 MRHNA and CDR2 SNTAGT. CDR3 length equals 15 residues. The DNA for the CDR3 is TGTGCCAGCAGTCTCCTTGCGGGAGGGGAAGATACGCAGTATTTT. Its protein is CASSLLAGGEDTQYF.

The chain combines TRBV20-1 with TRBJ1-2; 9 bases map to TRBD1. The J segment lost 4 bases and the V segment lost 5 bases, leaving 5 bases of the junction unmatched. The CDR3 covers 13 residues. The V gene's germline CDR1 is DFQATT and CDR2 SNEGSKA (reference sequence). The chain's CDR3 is CSAPTGQGYGYTF. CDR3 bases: TGCAGTGCTCCCACGGGACAGGGCTATGGCTACACCTTC.

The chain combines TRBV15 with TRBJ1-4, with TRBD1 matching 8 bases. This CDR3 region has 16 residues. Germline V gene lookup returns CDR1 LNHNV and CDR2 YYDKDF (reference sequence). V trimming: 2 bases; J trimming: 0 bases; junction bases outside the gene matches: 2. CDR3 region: CATSRSGGATNEKLFF. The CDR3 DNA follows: TGTGCCACCAGCAGATCAGGGGGCGCAACTAATGAAAAACTGTTTTTT.

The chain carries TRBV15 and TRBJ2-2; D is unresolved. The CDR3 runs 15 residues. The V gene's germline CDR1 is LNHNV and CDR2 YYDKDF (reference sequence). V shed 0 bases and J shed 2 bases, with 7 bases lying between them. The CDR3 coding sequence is TGTGCCACCAGCAGAGATCCGTTAAACACCGGGGAGCTGTTTTTT. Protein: CATSRDPLNTGELFF.

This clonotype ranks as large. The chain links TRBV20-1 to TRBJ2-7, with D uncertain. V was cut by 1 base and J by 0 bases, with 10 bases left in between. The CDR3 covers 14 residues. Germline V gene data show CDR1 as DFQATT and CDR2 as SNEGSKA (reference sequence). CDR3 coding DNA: TGCAGTGCTAGAGTTTCCAGGTCCTCCTACGAGCAGTACTTC. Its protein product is CSARVSRSSYEQYF.

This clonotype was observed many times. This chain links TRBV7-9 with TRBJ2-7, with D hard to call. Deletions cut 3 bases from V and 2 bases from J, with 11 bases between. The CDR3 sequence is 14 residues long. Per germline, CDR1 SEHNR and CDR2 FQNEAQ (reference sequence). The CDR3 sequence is CASSFAGPTYEQYF. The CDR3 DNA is TGTGCCAGCAGCTTCGCCGGCCCCACCTACGAGCAGTACTTC.

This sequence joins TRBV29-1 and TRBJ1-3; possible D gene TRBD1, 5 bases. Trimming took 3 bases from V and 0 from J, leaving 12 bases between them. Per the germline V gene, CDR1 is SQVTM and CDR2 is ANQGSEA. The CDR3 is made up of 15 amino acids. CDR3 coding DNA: TGCAGCGTTGAGACAGCTACTATCTCTGGAAACACCATATATTTT. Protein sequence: CSVETATISGNTIYF.

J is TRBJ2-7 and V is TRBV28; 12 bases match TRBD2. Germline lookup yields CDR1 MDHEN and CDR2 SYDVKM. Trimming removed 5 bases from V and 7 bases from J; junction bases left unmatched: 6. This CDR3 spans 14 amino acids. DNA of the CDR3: TGTGCCAGCAGTGTCGGGGGACTAGCGGGTGAGCAGTACTTC. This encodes CASSVGGLAGEQYF.

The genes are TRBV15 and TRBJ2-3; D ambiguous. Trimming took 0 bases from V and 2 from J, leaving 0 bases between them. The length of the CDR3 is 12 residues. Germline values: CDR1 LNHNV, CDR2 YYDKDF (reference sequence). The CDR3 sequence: CATSRDTDTQYF. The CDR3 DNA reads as TGTGCCACCAGCAGAGACACAGATACGCAGTATTTT. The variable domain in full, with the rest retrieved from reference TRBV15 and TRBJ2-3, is DAMVIQNPRYQVTQFGKPVTLSCSQTLNHNVMYWYQQKSSQAPKLLFHYYDKDFNNEADTPDNFQSRRPNTSFCFLDIRSPGLGDTAMYLCATSRDTDTQYFGPGTRLTVL.

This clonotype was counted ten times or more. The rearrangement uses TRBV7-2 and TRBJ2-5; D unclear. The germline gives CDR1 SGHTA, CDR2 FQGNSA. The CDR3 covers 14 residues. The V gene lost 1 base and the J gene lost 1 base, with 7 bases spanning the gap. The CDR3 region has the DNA TGTGCCAGCAGCTTAGTGGCGGTCCAAGAGACCCAGTACTTC. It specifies CASSLVAVQETQYF.

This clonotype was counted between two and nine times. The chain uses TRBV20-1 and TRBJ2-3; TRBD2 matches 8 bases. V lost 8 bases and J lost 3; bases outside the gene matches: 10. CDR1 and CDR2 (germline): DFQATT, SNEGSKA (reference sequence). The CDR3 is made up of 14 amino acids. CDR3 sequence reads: CSLAGAGGTDTQYF. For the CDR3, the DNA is TGCAGTCTTGCTGGTGCGGGAGGTACAGATACGCAGTATTTT.

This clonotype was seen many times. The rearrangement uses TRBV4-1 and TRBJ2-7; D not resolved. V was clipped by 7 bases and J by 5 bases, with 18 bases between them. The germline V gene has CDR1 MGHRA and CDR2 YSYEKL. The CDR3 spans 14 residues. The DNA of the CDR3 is TGCGCCAGCAACTTTGAGTTGGGTGTTAACGAGCAGTACTTC. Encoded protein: CASNFELGVNEQYF.

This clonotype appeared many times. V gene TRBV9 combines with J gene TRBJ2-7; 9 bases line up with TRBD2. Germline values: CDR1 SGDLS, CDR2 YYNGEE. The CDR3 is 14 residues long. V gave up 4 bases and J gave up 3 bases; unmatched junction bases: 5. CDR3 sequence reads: CASSPQTSGYEQYF. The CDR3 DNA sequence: TGTGCCAGCAGCCCCCAGACTAGCGGCTACGAGCAGTACTTC.

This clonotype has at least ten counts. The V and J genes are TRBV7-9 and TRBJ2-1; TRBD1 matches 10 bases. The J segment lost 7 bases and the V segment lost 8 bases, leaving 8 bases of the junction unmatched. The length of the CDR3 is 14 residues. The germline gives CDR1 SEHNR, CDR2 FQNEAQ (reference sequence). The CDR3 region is CASWGQGRENEQFF. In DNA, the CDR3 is TGTGCCAGCTGGGGACAGGGGAGGGAAAATGAGCAGTTCTTC. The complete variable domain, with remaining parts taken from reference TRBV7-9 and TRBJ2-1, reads DTGVSQNPRHKITKRGQNVTFRCDPISEHNRLYWYRQTLGQGPEFLTYFQNEAQLEKSRLLSDRFSAERPKGSFSTLEIQRTEQGDSAMYLCASWGQGRENEQFFGPGTRLTVL.